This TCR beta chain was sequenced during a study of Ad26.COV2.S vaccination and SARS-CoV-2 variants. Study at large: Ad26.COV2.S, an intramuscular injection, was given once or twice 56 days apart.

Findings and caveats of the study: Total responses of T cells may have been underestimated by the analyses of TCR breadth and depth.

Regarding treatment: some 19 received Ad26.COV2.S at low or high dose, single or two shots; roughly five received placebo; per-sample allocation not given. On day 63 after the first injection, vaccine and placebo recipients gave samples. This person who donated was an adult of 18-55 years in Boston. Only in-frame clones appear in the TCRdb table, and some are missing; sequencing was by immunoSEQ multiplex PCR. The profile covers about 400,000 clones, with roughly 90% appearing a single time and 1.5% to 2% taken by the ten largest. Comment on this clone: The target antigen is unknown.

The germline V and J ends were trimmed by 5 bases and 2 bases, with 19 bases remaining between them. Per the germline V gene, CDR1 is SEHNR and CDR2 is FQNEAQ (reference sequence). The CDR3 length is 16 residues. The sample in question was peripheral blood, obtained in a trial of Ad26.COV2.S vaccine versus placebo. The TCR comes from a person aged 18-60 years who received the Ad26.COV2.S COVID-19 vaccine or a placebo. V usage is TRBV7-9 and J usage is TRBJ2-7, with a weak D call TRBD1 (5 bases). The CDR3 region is CASSPKQGQEPYEQYF. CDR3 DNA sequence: TGTGCCAGCAGCCCCAAGCAGGGTCAGGAACCCTACGAGCAGTACTTC.